The 32 T cell receptor beta chains below all came from one sample that was sequenced in a study of blood T cell repertoires in COVID-19. Sequencing was performed with immunoSEQ multiplex PCR; in TCRdb, only in-frame clones are kept and a portion is missing. The top ten hold more than 11% of the sample, which has 15,000 to 20,000 clones, 65% to 85% seen once. Material for sequencing was peripheral blood. Receptors were obtained from a man aged 35 to 55 with active or convalescent COVID-19.

This chain connects TRBV5-1 to TRBJ2-3; 9 bases agree with TRBD1. The germline V gene encodes CDR1 SGHRS and CDR2 YFSETQ. The CDR3 consists of 18 residues. J lost 0 bases, V lost 6 bases, and 14 bases had no gene match. CDR3 nucleotide sequence: TGCGCCAGCACCTCCGGGACAGGGCATGGTTGGAGCACAGATACGCAGTATTTT. As protein: CASTSGTGHGWSTDTQYF.

The genes are TRBV7-9 and TRBJ1-2, with 10 bases identical to TRBD1. Germline-derived CDR1 and CDR2 are SEHNR and FQNEAQ (reference sequence). This CDR3 has 13 residues. Trimming at V came to 3 bases and at J to 7 bases, leaving 2 bases not matched to a gene. In nucleotides, the CDR3 is TGTGCCAGCAGCTTGGGACAGGGGTCTGGCTACACCTTC. It is translated as CASSLGQGSGYTF.

The CDR3 DNA reads as TGTGCCAGCAGCACCAGGACGAACAGGGAAGCTTTCTTT. It is translated as CASSTRTNREAFF. J is TRBJ1-1 and V is TRBV7-8; TRBD1 might be the D (5 bases). This CDR3 is built from 13 residues. CDR1 is SGHVS and CDR2 is FQNEAQ in the germline V gene. Trimming removed 5 bases from V and 8 bases from J, with 15 bases in between. Full variable domain (remainder filled in from reference TRBV7-8 and TRBJ1-1): GAGVSQSPRYKVAKRGQDVALRCDPISGHVSLFWYQQALGQGPEFLTYFQNEAQLDKSGLPSDRFFAERPEGSVSTLKIQRTQQEDSAVYLCASSTRTNREAFFGQGTRLTVV.

By share of the sample, this clone is medium-sized. For the CDR3, the DNA is TGTGCCAGCAGTGACTCCGACCCCCGTGAGACCCAGTACTTC. Its protein product is CASSDSDPRETQYF. The chain recombines TRBV27 with TRBJ2-5, with D uncertain. Trimming removed 5 bases at V and 5 bases at J, with 15 bases between. CDR1 and CDR2 (germline): MNHEY, SMNVEV (reference sequence). The CDR3 sequence is 14 residues long.

V gene TRBV7-7 combines with J gene TRBJ2-1; 14 bases align to TRBD2. The trim removed 3 bases at V and 8 bases at J, leaving 6 bases unmatched. Germline V gives CDR1 SSHAT, CDR2 FNYEAQ (reference sequence). This CDR3 has 16 amino acids. The CDR3 DNA follows: TGTGCCAGCAGCTTGGGACTAGCGGGGGCCCTCGATGAGCAGTTCTTC. Translation gives CASSLGLAGALDEQFF.

The chain uses TRBV5-4 and TRBJ2-1; maybe TRBD1 (5 bases). Germline CDR1 is SGHNT and CDR2 is YYREEE (reference sequence). Trimming removed 0 bases from V and 5 bases from J, with 12 bases in between. This CDR3 is built from 15 residues. CDR3 region: CASSLAYAGNNEQFF. In DNA, the CDR3 is TGTGCCAGCAGCTTGGCTTACGCAGGGAACAATGAGCAGTTCTTC.

The CDR3 reads CASSFRGRVEQYF. CDR3 coding DNA: TGTGCCAGCAGTTTTCGCGGTCGCGTAGAGCAGTACTTC. The V gene is TRBV12-3 or TRBV12-4, the J gene TRBJ2-7; no reliable D call. CDR3 length equals 13 residues. The ends were cut back, 3 bases at V and 7 bases at J, with 13 bases in the middle.

V and J are TRBV9 and TRBJ1-6; D unclear. The CDR3 has 17 amino acids. Trimming shortened V by 1 base and J by 0 bases, and 11 bases separated the two germline ends. The germline V gene has CDR1 SGDLS and CDR2 YYNGEE. Written as DNA, the CDR3 is TGTGCCAGCAGCGTAAGCCAGGTCCCCTCCTATAATTCACCCCTCCACTTT. Amino acids: CASSVSQVPSYNSPLHF.

The chain is built from TRBV7-3 and TRBJ2-7; 8 nucleotides align to TRBD2. The trim removed 5 bases at V and 0 bases at J, leaving 6 bases unmatched. The CDR3 runs to 15 residues. Germline-derived CDR1 and CDR2 are SGHTA and FQGTGA. The CDR3 protein is CASSPSGGSSYEQYF. The DNA for the CDR3 is TGTGCCAGCAGCCCCAGCGGGGGAAGCTCCTACGAGCAGTACTTC. Supplemented by reference TRBV7-3 and TRBJ2-7, the full variable domain reads GAGVSQTPSNKVTEKGKYVELRCDPISGHTALYWYRQSLGQGPEFLIYFQGTGAADDSGLPNDRFFAVRPEGSVSTLKIQRTERGDSAVYLCASSPSGGSSYEQYFGPGTRLTVT.

The chain links TRBV19 to TRBJ1-5; D uncertain. V was cut by 2 bases and J by 0 bases, with 20 bases left in between. CDR1 LNHDA and CDR2 SQIVND come from the germline V gene (reference sequence). The CDR3 sequence is 19 residues long. The CDR3 loop reads CASSISFQVSVDSNQPQHF. The CDR3 nucleotides are TGTGCCAGTAGTATATCTTTTCAGGTTAGTGTGGATAGCAATCAGCCCCAGCATTTT.

The V and J genes are TRBV6-5 and TRBJ1-2, with D uncertain. Germline assignment: CDR1 MNHEY and CDR2 SVGAGI. V dropped 2 bases and J dropped 8 bases, with 9 bases sitting between them. CDR3 length equals 12 residues. This CDR3 is CASSYPEGGYTF. The CDR3 DNA sequence: TGTGCCAGCAGTTACCCGGAGGGCGGCTACACCTTC.

The chain has TRBV2 and TRBJ1-6, with TRBD1 matching 8 bases. Germline V gives CDR1 SNHLY, CDR2 FYNNEI. The V gene end was trimmed by 6 bases and the J gene end by 7 bases; junction bases not matched to a gene: 2. This CDR3 spans 13 amino acids. The CDR3, as DNA: TGTGCCAGCAGCAGACAGGGGAATTCACCCCTCCACTTT. It specifies CASSRQGNSPLHF.

The V gene is TRBV7-8, the J gene TRBJ1-2, with 12 bases matching TRBD1. Per germline, CDR1 SGHVS and CDR2 FQNEAQ. V lost 1 base and J lost 4; bases outside the gene matches: 13. The CDR3 spans 19 residues. The CDR3 DNA reads as TGTGCCAGCAGCTTAGATCGGTGGGACAGGGGGCGATTAGGCTATGGCTACACCTTC. Protein sequence: CASSLDRWDRGRLGYGYTF.

The chain uses TRBV19 and TRBJ2-7; 7 bases line up with TRBD1. Germline loops: CDR1 LNHDA, CDR2 SQIVND (reference sequence). The V segment lost 3 bases and the J segment 6 bases; nucleotides outside the gene matches: 11. This CDR3 has 15 residues. The chain's CDR3 is CASSILVTGQVEQYF. As DNA, the CDR3 is TGTGCCAGTAGTATTCTGGTGACAGGGCAGGTCGAGCAGTACTTC.

The genes are TRBV7-8 and TRBJ1-5; the D gene is possibly TRBD1 (5 bases). The CDR3 contains 17 residues. V was trimmed by 4 bases and J by 2 bases, leaving 18 bases between them. Per germline, CDR1 SGHVS and CDR2 FQNEAQ. CDR3 bases: TGTGCCAGCAGCTCCCGCCCCGGGGGAGGTGGCAATCAGCCCCAGCATTTT. Its protein product is CASSSRPGGGGNQPQHF. The variable domain in full, completed from reference TRBV7-8 and TRBJ1-5, reads GAGVSQSPRYKVAKRGQDVALRCDPISGHVSLFWYQQALGQGPEFLTYFQNEAQLDKSGLPSDRFFAERPEGSVSTLKIQRTQQEDSAVYLCASSSRPGGGGNQPQHFGDGTRLSIL.

Here the CDR3 reads CASSPTDRYPKAFF. The CDR3 region has the DNA TGTGCCAGCAGCCCCACGGACAGGTACCCTAAAGCTTTCTTT. V usage is TRBV7-9 and J usage is TRBJ1-1, with 7 bases fitting TRBD1. The germline gives CDR1 SEHNR, CDR2 FQNEAQ (reference sequence). The length of the CDR3 is 14 residues. Unmatched junction bases numbered 12, after V lost 5 bases and J lost 9 bases.

The V and J genes are TRBV13 and TRBJ2-1; TRBD2 might be the D (5 bases). The V end lost 1 base, the J end lost 0 bases, and 10 bases lay between the germline ends. Germline CDR1 is PRHDT and CDR2 is FYEKMQ (reference sequence). CDR3 size: 16 residues. CDR3 nucleotides: TGTGCCAGCAGCTTAGAAGGGAGCCCCTCCTACAATGAGCAGTTCTTC. Translation: CASSLEGSPSYNEQFF.

CDR3 DNA sequence: TGTGCCAGCAGCTTACTAGCTCCGACAGGGGGAGGGGGCTATGGCTACACCTTC. Its translation: CASSLLAPTGGGGYGYTF. This chain links TRBV7-9 with TRBJ1-2, with 9 bases identical to TRBD1. The CDR3 is made up of 18 amino acids. V trimming: 2 bases; J trimming: 4 bases; junction bases outside the gene matches: 14. The germline CDR1 and CDR2 sequences are SEHNR and FQNEAQ (reference sequence).

The rearrangement uses TRBV27 and TRBJ2-1; D not certain. Germline-derived CDR1 and CDR2 are MNHEY and SMNVEV (reference sequence). The CDR3 sequence is 14 residues long. V lost 5 bases and J lost 8, with 16 bases in between. In DNA, the CDR3 is TGTGCCAGCAGTCCGTCAAGAGGATGGGATGAGCAGTTCTTC. It translates to CASSPSRGWDEQFF.

This sequence joins TRBV2 and TRBJ2-1, with 9 bases matching TRBD2. Germline values: CDR1 SNHLY, CDR2 FYNNEI. The CDR3 runs 14 residues. J was trimmed by 3 bases and V by 8 bases; bases with no gene match: 5. The CDR3 DNA reads TGTGCCAGCTTCAGAGCGGGGGGCTACAATGAGCAGTTCTTC. This translates into CASFRAGGYNEQFF.

The CDR3 region has the DNA TGTGCCAGCAGCCATGGGGGGGCAACTGAAGCTTTCTTT. It encodes CASSHGGATEAFF. The chain has TRBV4-2 and TRBJ1-1; D possibly corresponds to TRBD1 (6 bases). The CDR3 is made up of 13 amino acids. Deletions cut 3 bases from V and 5 bases from J, with 10 bases between. Germline loops: CDR1 LGHNA, CDR2 YNFKEQ.

This rearrangement joins TRBV2 to TRBJ2-5, with D perhaps matching TRBD2 (6 bases). This CDR3 has 14 residues. Germline values: CDR1 SNHLY, CDR2 FYNNEI. Deletions cut 7 bases from V and 2 bases from J, with 14 bases between. The CDR3: CASKSPGLQETQYF. In DNA form, the CDR3 reads TGTGCCAGCAAGTCTCCGGGACTTCAAGAGACCCAGTACTTC.

The V call is TRBV18, the J call TRBJ2-2; a weak D match, TRBD2 (6 bases). In germline, CDR1 is KGHSH, CDR2 LQKENI. The CDR3 is made up of 14 amino acids. V was trimmed by 4 bases and J by 6 bases, leaving 12 bases between them. Here the CDR3 DNA reads TGTGCCAGCTCACGACTGGAGGGAGCCGGGGAGCTGTTTTTT. It specifies CASSRLEGAGELFF.

V usage is TRBV9 and J usage is TRBJ1-1; maybe TRBD1 (6 bases). This CDR3 spans 15 amino acids. Germline loops: CDR1 SGDLS, CDR2 YYNGEE. The V and J ends lost 2 bases and 4 bases respectively, with 15 bases between them. The CDR3 DNA reads TGTGCCAGCAGCGTCAGGGGTTTGGGGGCCACTGAAGCTTTCTTT. This codes for CASSVRGLGATEAFF.

The chain employs TRBV19 and TRBJ2-3, with a weak D call TRBD1 (5 bases). CDR3 length: 16 amino acids. CDR1 and CDR2 from the germline V gene are LNHDA and SQIVND (reference sequence). V lost 7 bases and J lost 0, with 17 bases in between. The CDR3 here is CASTTGSFGSTDTQYF. The DNA of the CDR3 is TGTGCCAGTACTACAGGCTCCTTCGGAAGCACAGATACGCAGTATTTT. The whole variable domain, remainder taken from reference TRBV19 and TRBJ2-3, is DGGITQSPKYLFRKEGQNVTLSCEQNLNHDAMYWYRQDPGQGLRLIYYSQIVNDFQKGDIAEGYSVSREKKESFPLTVTSAQKNPTAFYLCASTTGSFGSTDTQYFGPGTRLTVL.

V usage is TRBV19 and J usage is TRBJ1-1; perhaps TRBD1 as D (6 bases). Germline CDR1 and CDR2: LNHDA and SQIVND (reference sequence). The CDR3 spans 14 residues. V lost 9 bases and J lost 5, with 19 bases in between. As DNA, the CDR3 is TGTGCCAGCCGAAAAGCGGGAGGGGGGACTGAAGCTTTCTTT. This encodes CASRKAGGGTEAFF. The full variable domain, in which reference TRBV19 and TRBJ1-1 provide the parts outside the CDR3, is DGGITQSPKYLFRKEGQNVTLSCEQNLNHDAMYWYRQDPGQGLRLIYYSQIVNDFQKGDIAEGYSVSREKKESFPLTVTSAQKNPTAFYLCASRKAGGGTEAFFGQGTRLTVV.

The chain has TRBV3-1 (or the pseudogene TRBV3-2) and TRBJ2-1, with D perhaps matching TRBD2 (7 bases). The V and J ends lost 11 bases and 10 bases respectively, with 24 bases between them. Germline CDR1 and CDR2: LGHDT and YNNKEL (reference sequence). The CDR3 contains 14 residues. CDR3 nucleotide sequence: TGTGCCTTCTCCAGGGGCGGGGGTAGCTGGGAGCAGTTCTTC. As protein: CAFSRGGGSWEQFF.

CDR3 residues: CASGTGGAVDLTEAFF. CDR3 nucleotide sequence: TGTGCCAGCGGAACAGGGGGCGCGGTTGATTTAACTGAAGCTTTCTTT. The rearrangement joins TRBV7-6 to TRBJ1-1, with 9 bases matching TRBD1. V gave up 8 bases and J gave up 5 bases; unmatched junction bases: 15. The CDR3 runs to 16 residues. Germline V gene sequence: CDR1 SGHVS, CDR2 FNYEAQ.

V gene TRBV27 combines with J gene TRBJ2-1; D is possibly TRBD1 (5 bases). CDR3 length: 12 residues. Germline-derived CDR1 and CDR2 are MNHEY and SMNVEV (reference sequence). With 8 bases removed from V and 3 bases from J, the gap between germline ends came to 8 bases. The CDR3: CASPTDYNEQFF. CDR3 nucleotide sequence: TGTGCCAGCCCGACAGACTACAATGAGCAGTTCTTC.

The chain carries TRBV30 and TRBJ2-3, with D perhaps TRBD2 (5 bases). The CDR3 length is 14 residues. Germline V gene data show CDR1 as GTSNPN and CDR2 as SVGIG (reference sequence). The V and J ends lost 8 bases and 3 bases respectively, with 18 bases between them. Here the CDR3 reads CATVRGLVTDTQYF. The CDR3 DNA sequence: TGTGCCACCGTCCGAGGGCTGGTAACAGATACGCAGTATTTT.

V usage is TRBV6-5 and J usage is TRBJ2-7; TRBD2 aligns across 11 bases. Germline CDR1 reads MNHEY; CDR2 reads SVGAGI. The CDR3 extends over 12 amino acids. CDR3 sequence: CASGTSGYEQYF. CDR3 sequence (DNA): TGTGCGTCCGGGACTAGCGGCTACGAGCAGTACTTC.

The chain is built from TRBV14 and TRBJ2-1; tentatively, D is TRBD2 (6 bases). Trimming stripped 4 bases from V and 7 bases from J, with 11 bases between. The CDR3 length is 13 residues. Germline loops: CDR1 SGHDN, CDR2 FVKESK. CDR3 region: CASSLTSRNEQFF. The DNA of the CDR3 is TGTGCCAGCAGCCTCACTAGCAGGAATGAGCAGTTCTTC.